Presented here are 25 T cell receptor beta chains from one specimen sequenced in a study of CD8 T cells in ankylosing spondylitis. The study's findings and limits: The study identified a TCR beta motif of several highly homologous variants that appeared characteristic of ankylosing spondylitis blood.

TCRdb reprocessed the 5' RACE reads via MiXCR and lists one record per CDR3 protein. The sample carries about 840,000 distinct CDR3 sequences, about 12% recorded once. For these receptors, no antigen is known. The material sequenced was blood, either unsorted or a sorted T cell fraction (not recorded which). The receptors stem from a male donor with ankylosing spondylitis.

The chain joins TRBV7-2 to TRBJ1-2; D might be TRBD1 (5 bases). The CDR3 totals 14 residues. Trimming took off 5 bases at V and 0 bases at J, with 10 bases between the two ends. Germline-derived CDR1 and CDR2 are SGHTA and FQGNSA. The CDR3 spells CASSTGGTNYGYTF. DNA for the CDR3: TGTGCCAGCAGCACAGGAGGTACTAACTATGGCTACACCTTC.

This clonotype was detected a few times. This rearrangement joins TRBV4-2 to TRBJ2-5; maybe TRBD2 (6 bases). With 4 bases removed from V and 4 bases from J, the gap between germline ends came to 19 bases. The CDR3 has 16 residues. The germline CDR1 and CDR2 sequences are LGHNA and YNFKEQ. CDR3 in DNA: TGTGCCAGCAGCCCCCTAGGAGGGAGCGGAGGAGAGACCCAGTACTTC. It encodes CASSPLGGSGGETQYF.

In its sample, this clonotype was seen many times. The rearrangement uses TRBV20-1 and TRBJ1-3; D not resolved. The CDR3 contains 15 residues. The germline CDR1 and CDR2 sequences are DFQATT and SNEGSKA (reference sequence). The germline V and J ends were trimmed by 3 bases and 0 bases, with 12 bases remaining between them. CDR3 bases: TGCAGTGCTAGTAATGAAGGCGCCTCTGGAAACACCATATATTTT. Amino acid sequence: CSASNEGASGNTIYF.

The CDR3 DNA is TGTGCCAGCAGCCCCCGGTGGGATACGCAGTATTTT. Translated: CASSPRWDTQYF. The rearrangement uses TRBV7-2 and TRBJ2-3; D remains ambiguous. V was clipped by 5 bases and J by 6 bases, with 9 bases between them. The CDR3 sequence is 12 residues long. Germline V CDR1 and CDR2: SGHTA, FQGNSA.

This clonotype was detected a few times. The chain is built from TRBV6-2 or TRBV6-3 and TRBJ2-1, with 8 bases matching TRBD1. The trim removed 5 bases at V and 6 bases at J, leaving 9 bases unmatched. Germline V gene data show CDR1 as MNHEY and CDR2 as SVGEGT. The CDR3 extends over 15 amino acids. This CDR3 is CASSLGTGISNEQFF. The CDR3, as DNA: TGTGCCAGCAGTCTCGGGACAGGAATTAGCAATGAGCAGTTCTTC.

This clonotype has just a few counts. The chain carries TRBV20-1 and TRBJ2-2; TRBD2 matches 7 bases. Germline values: CDR1 DFQATT, CDR2 SNEGSKA (reference sequence). The CDR3 consists of 13 residues. Unmatched junction bases numbered 4, after V lost 2 bases and J lost 7 bases. The CDR3 DNA reads TGCAGTGCTAGATGGGCGGGGGTCGGGGAGCTGTTTTTT. Its protein product is CSARWAGVGELFF.

V usage is TRBV20-1 and J usage is TRBJ2-7; possibly TRBD2 for D (6 bases). CDR3 size: 13 residues. Trimming took 5 bases from V and 2 from J, leaving 13 bases between them. Looked up from germline, CDR1 is DFQATT and CDR2 is SNEGSKA (reference sequence). CDR3 in DNA: TGCAGTGCTTTGACTAGAGCGACCTACGAGCAGTACTTC. It yields the protein CSALTRATYEQYF.

This clonotype was counted between two and nine times. The chain is built from TRBV20-1 and TRBJ1-2, with 7 bases aligning to TRBD1. This CDR3 has 12 amino acids. Germline assignment: CDR1 DFQATT and CDR2 SNEGSKA (reference sequence). The J segment lost 8 bases and the V segment lost 6 bases, leaving 9 bases of the junction unmatched. The CDR3 bases are TGCAGTGCCTACGGACAGGAAACGGGCTACACCTTC. Amino acid sequence: CSAYGQETGYTF.

This clonotype was detected a few times. The chain is built from TRBV3-1 and TRBJ1-2; D is uncertain. This CDR3 comprises 14 residues. Germline CDR1 is LGHDT and CDR2 is YNNKEL (reference sequence). With 0 bases removed from V and 6 bases from J, the gap between germline ends came to 11 bases. The CDR3 DNA reads as TGTGCCAGCAGCCAAGAGGGCGGAGGAGATGGCTACACCTTC. It specifies CASSQEGGGDGYTF.

The genes are TRBV4-3 and TRBJ2-1; D not certain. In germline, CDR1 is LGHNA, CDR2 YSLEER. This CDR3 spans 14 amino acids. Trimming stripped 0 bases from V and 12 bases from J, with 15 bases between. The CDR3 DNA is TGCGCCAGCAGCCAAGAATTTTCTACGGGTCGGCAGTTCTTC. It encodes CASSQEFSTGRQFF.

This clonotype has ten or more counts. The J gene is TRBJ2-7, the V gene TRBV6-1; D possibly matches TRBD1 or TRBD2 (5 bases each). Germline CDR1 MNHNS, CDR2 SASEGT. The length of the CDR3 is 13 residues. Trimming removed 6 bases at V and 3 bases at J, with 12 bases between. DNA for the CDR3: TGTGCCAGCAGGACGGGACGGAACTACGAGCAGTACTTC. Translating it yields CASRTGRNYEQYF.

This clonotype was picked up a small number of times. The J gene is TRBJ1-2, the V gene TRBV6-2 or TRBV6-3, with a possible D match to TRBD1 (5 bases). The germline V and J ends were trimmed by 5 bases and 5 bases, with 15 bases remaining between them. The CDR3 is made up of 14 amino acids. The germline V gene has CDR1 MNHEY and CDR2 SVGEGT. In DNA, the CDR3 is TGTGCCAGCAGTCGGTGGCAGGGAGTTTATGGCTACACCTTC. Its protein is CASSRWQGVYGYTF.

The chain recombines TRBV20-1 with TRBJ2-3; 10 bases are shared with TRBD2. The CDR3 has 19 residues. Germline V CDR1 and CDR2: DFQATT, SNEGSKA (reference sequence). Unmatched junction bases numbered 17, after V lost 3 bases and J lost 2 bases. CDR3 region: CSASPQGAGGSPFTDTQYF. CDR3 in DNA: TGCAGTGCTAGTCCCCAAGGAGCGGGAGGGTCGCCCTTCACAGATACGCAGTATTTT.

This clonotype was seen more than once but under ten times. The chain joins TRBV10-1 to TRBJ1-1, with D perhaps matching TRBD1 (5 bases). Germline assignment: CDR1 WNHNN and CDR2 SYGVQD (reference sequence). Deletions cut 6 bases from V and 5 bases from J, with 16 bases between. The CDR3 is 14 amino acids. This CDR3 reads CASRKGSGSTEAFF. DNA for the CDR3: TGCGCCAGCAGGAAGGGGTCGGGATCGACTGAAGCTTTCTTT.

The chain employs TRBV5-1 and TRBJ2-7, with D unclear. The V and J ends lost 0 bases and 0 bases respectively, with 7 bases between them. This CDR3 comprises 14 residues. Germline V lookup: CDR1 SGHRS, CDR2 YFSETQ. The CDR3 bases are TGCGCCAGCAGCTTGGATGCACACTCCTACGAGCAGTACTTC. Amino acid sequence: CASSLDAHSYEQYF. Full variable domain (rest looked up from reference TRBV5-1 and TRBJ2-7): KAGVTQTPRYLIKTRGQQVTLSCSPISGHRSVSWYQQTPGQGLQFLFEYFSETQRNKGNFPGRFSGRQFSNSRSEMNVSTLELGDSALYLCASSLDAHSYEQYFGPGTRLTVT.

The chain is built from TRBV5-6 and TRBJ1-1; 10 bases align to TRBD1. Germline assignment: CDR1 SGHDT and CDR2 YYEEEE. This CDR3 contains 14 residues. V dropped 3 bases and J dropped 5; count of bases not matched to a gene: 4. The CDR3, as DNA: TGTGCCAGCAGCTGGGACAGGGGTTCAACTGAAGCTTTCTTT. Translation: CASSWDRGSTEAFF. Combining the CDR3 with reference TRBV5-6 and TRBJ1-1 gives the whole variable domain DAGVTQSPTHLIKTRGQQVTLRCSPKSGHDTVSWYQQALGQGPQFIFQYYEEEERQRGNFPDRFSGHQFPNYSSELNVNALLLGDSALYLCASSWDRGSTEAFFGQGTRLTVV.

The chain joins TRBV27 to TRBJ1-5; D not resolved. Germline-derived CDR1 and CDR2 are MNHEY and SMNVEV (reference sequence). The CDR3 runs 16 residues. V was clipped by 5 bases and J by 1 base, with 15 bases between them. The CDR3 is CASSPFSGFSNQPQHF. The CDR3 bases are TGTGCCAGCAGTCCCTTTAGTGGATTCAGCAATCAGCCCCAGCATTTT.

This clonotype has only a few counts. The chain links TRBV7-9 to TRBJ2-7, with D possibly being TRBD1 or TRBD2 (5 bases each). The V end lost 5 bases, the J end lost 0 bases, and 14 bases lay between the germline ends. The CDR3 is made up of 15 amino acids. In germline, CDR1 is SEHNR, CDR2 FQNEAQ (reference sequence). CDR3: CASSPDKGSSYEQYF. For the CDR3, the DNA is TGTGCCAGCAGCCCGGACAAGGGGAGCTCCTACGAGCAGTACTTC.

The gene calls are TRBV20-1 and TRBJ2-7, with D tentatively TRBD2 (6 bases). The CDR3 length is 12 residues. The V gene lost 7 bases and the J gene lost 0 bases, with 10 bases spanning the gap. Germline V gives CDR1 DFQATT, CDR2 SNEGSKA (reference sequence). The CDR3 loop reads CSVTAGSYEQYF. The CDR3 bases are TGCAGTGTGACAGCGGGCTCCTACGAGCAGTACTTC.

The chain has TRBV27 and TRBJ2-6; D unclear. The CDR3 runs 15 residues. Germline loops: CDR1 MNHEY, CDR2 SMNVEV (reference sequence). Trimming took 1 base from V and 3 from J, leaving 7 bases between them. CDR3 nucleotides: TGTGCCAGCAGTTTATTCGACGGTGGGGCCAACGTCCTGACTTTC. Protein sequence: CASSLFDGGANVLTF.

Only a few counts were recorded for this clonotype. The rearrangement links TRBV12-3 or TRBV12-4 to TRBJ2-7, with 7 positions matching TRBD1. This CDR3 comprises 13 residues. The V segment lost 7 bases and the J segment 2 bases; nucleotides outside the gene matches: 5. The CDR3 nucleotides are TGTGCCAGCAACCGGGACAGCACCTACGAGCAGTACTTC. This translates into CASNRDSTYEQYF.

This clonotype was found a few times. The V gene is TRBV5-5, the J gene TRBJ1-1; D is possibly TRBD1 (6 bases). The CDR3 consists of 14 residues. The V gene's germline CDR1 is SGHKS and CDR2 YYEKEE (reference sequence). The V end lost 4 bases, the J end lost 1 base, and 11 bases lay between the germline ends. The CDR3 coding sequence is TGTGCCAGCAGCACGGACAGCTCGAACACTGAAGCTTTCTTT. Protein product: CASSTDSSNTEAFF.

The chain has TRBV2 and TRBJ1-1; 7 bases line up with TRBD1. V trimming: 8 bases; J trimming: 7 bases; junction bases outside the gene matches: 13. This CDR3 contains 14 residues. CDR1 and CDR2 from the germline V gene are SNHLY and FYNNEI. In DNA form, the CDR3 reads TGTGCCAGCCGCGAAAGGGGAGGGGGCCTTGAAGCTTTCTTT. It codes for CASRERGGGLEAFF.

The chain has TRBV7-8 and TRBJ1-1; D is perhaps TRBD1 (6 bases). The CDR3 spans 14 residues. Trimming left V 5 bases short and J 6 bases short, with 16 bases between. Germline CDR1 is SGHVS and CDR2 is FQNEAQ. The CDR3 bases are TGTGCCAGCAGCGAACACAGGGATACGGCTGAAGCTTTCTTT. This gives the protein CASSEHRDTAEAFF.

In this sample, this clonotype turned up a few times. The genes are TRBV20-1 and TRBJ2-5; 7 bases fit TRBD1. The V segment lost 0 bases and the J segment 9 bases; nucleotides outside the gene matches: 10. Germline V gives CDR1 DFQATT, CDR2 SNEGSKA (reference sequence). The CDR3 sequence is 14 residues long. CDR3 sequence: CSARDIQGRWSQYF. The CDR3 coding sequence is TGCAGTGCTAGAGACATACAGGGGCGTTGGTCCCAGTACTTC.